This T cell receptor (beta chain) was recorded in a study of identical twins. Study-level findings and limits: The more abundant beta clonotypes in cord blood had fewer insertions, and memory repertoires did not show this. Invariant T cells like MAIT and iNKT could partly confound the zero-insertion analyses.

TCRdb called the 5' RACE reads again in MiXCR, with one record for every CDR3 protein. The repertoire has 250,000 to 300,000 distinct CDR3 sequences, roughly 9.8% of them found once; the top ten carry roughly 6.8%. This clonotype was recorded many times. Its specificity is unknown. CDR1 LNHNV and CDR2 YYDKDF come from the germline V gene (reference sequence). The CDR3 contains 17 residues. V was clipped by 2 bases and J by 0 bases; unmatched bases: 8. The same data also contributed to another study, on yellow fever vaccine responses in identical twins. That investigation notes: Twins' vaccine T cell responses were reported to seem partly convergent and partly personalized.

The clonotype was recovered from a young woman in good health. Sample: CD8+ T cells sorted from blood. The V gene is TRBV15, the J gene TRBJ2-7; 9 bases align to TRBD1. The CDR3 nucleotides read TGTGCCACCAGCAGATCTATCCGGGACAGGGTCTCCTACGAGCAGTACTTC. Its translation: CATSRSIRDRVSYEQYF. The full variable domain, in which reference TRBV15 and TRBJ2-7 provide the parts outside the CDR3, is DAMVIQNPRYQVTQFGKPVTLSCSQTLNHNVMYWYQQKSSQAPKLLFHYYDKDFNNEADTPDNFQSRRPNTSFCFLDIRSPGLGDTAMYLCATSRSIRDRVSYEQYFGPGTRLTVT.